The 10 T cell receptor beta chains below come from one sample, sequenced in a study of OX40 agonist ivuxolimab in advanced cancers. Here immunoSEQ multiplex PCR was the method, and the copy in TCRdb shows in-frame clones only, minus some. The top ten hold around 0.25% of the sample, which has around 100,000 clones, roughly 93% seen once. Material: CD4+ or CD8+ T cells sorted from blood, obtained in a trial of the OX40 agonist ivuxolimab. Every receptor here comes from an adult with an advanced solid tumor such as melanoma, head and neck, liver or kidney cancer.

The V gene is TRBV12-5, the J gene TRBJ2-7; 13 bases agree with TRBD2. The V segment lost 7 bases and the J segment 1 base; nucleotides outside the gene matches: 4. Germline V gene sequence: CDR1 LGHNT, CDR2 FRNRAP. The CDR3 has 15 residues. In DNA, the CDR3 is TGTGCTAGTGCCCGGGGACTAGCGGGATCCTACGAGCAGTACGTC. Translation gives CASARGLAGSYEQYV.

This clone is a singleton in its sample. The CDR3 loop is CASSFRGTSGYNEQFF. DNA of the CDR3: TGTGCCAGCAGCTTTAGAGGGACTAGCGGATACAATGAGCAGTTCTTC. V and J are TRBV7-2 and TRBJ2-1, with 11 bases identical to TRBD2. The CDR3 extends over 16 amino acids. V trimming: 3 bases; J trimming: 4 bases; junction bases outside the gene matches: 5. Germline assignment: CDR1 SGHTA and CDR2 FQGNSA.

The rearrangement links TRBV7-2 to TRBJ2-1, with a possible D match to TRBD1 (6 bases). The CDR3 consists of 15 residues. V was pared by 3 bases and J by 4 bases, with 13 bases between. Germline CDR1 SGHTA, CDR2 FQGNSA. CDR3 sequence (DNA): TGTGCCAGCAGCTTCGGGCAGGGGTTTTACAATGAGCAGTTCTTC. This sequence encodes CASSFGQGFYNEQFF. Based on the CDR3 plus reference TRBV7-2 and TRBJ2-1, the full variable domain is GAGVSQSPSNKVTEKGKDVELRCDPISGHTALYWYRQSLGQGLEFLIYFQGNSAPDKSGLPSDRFSAERTGGSVSTLTIQRTQQEDSAVYLCASSFGQGFYNEQFFGPGTRLTVL.

The J gene is TRBJ2-1, the V gene TRBV11-3, with TRBD2 matching over 14 bases. This CDR3 comprises 16 residues. From germline, CDR1 is SGHNT and CDR2 YENEEA. Trimming took 2 bases from V and 7 from J; bases not matched to a gene: 4. CDR3 DNA sequence: TGTGCCAGCAGCTTATCCGGGACTAGCGGGGGAAATGAGCAGTTCTTC. It encodes CASSLSGTSGGNEQFF. The entire variable domain, with the rest obtained from reference TRBV11-3 and TRBJ2-1, is as follows: EAGVVQSPRYKIIEKKQPVAFWCNPISGHNTLYWYLQNLGQGPELLIRYENEEAVDDSQLPKDRFSAERLKGVDSTLKIQPAELGDSAVYLCASSLSGTSGGNEQFFGPGTRLTVL.

The J gene is TRBJ2-3, the V gene TRBV9; TRBD2 matches at 7 bases. V shed 0 bases and J 9 bases; nucleotides not matched to a gene: 19. There are 18 residues in the CDR3. Germline V gene data show CDR1 as SGDLS and CDR2 as YYNGEE. In DNA, the CDR3 is TGTGCCAGCAGCGTAGCTTTGACAACGGGAGGAGGATCCCCGACGCAGTATTTT. Translation gives CASSVALTTGGGSPTQYF.

This clone has a single count. The J gene is TRBJ2-1, the V gene TRBV9; D is uncertain. CDR1 and CDR2 (germline): SGDLS, YYNGEE. Trimming took 0 bases from V and 9 from J, leaving 16 bases between them. This CDR3 has 15 residues. CDR3 loop: CASSVDSFTVGEQFF. The CDR3 nucleotides read TGTGCCAGCAGCGTAGACAGCTTCACAGTTGGTGAGCAGTTCTTC. The complete variable domain, with remaining parts taken from reference TRBV9 and TRBJ2-1, reads DSGVTQTPKHLITATGQRVTLRCSPRSGDLSVYWYQQSLDQGLQFLIQYYNGEERAKGNILERFSAQQFPDLHSELNLSSLELGDSALYFCASSVDSFTVGEQFFGPGTRLTVL.

The chain is built from TRBV15 and TRBJ2-5; 9 nucleotides line up with TRBD2. J lost 3 bases, V lost 1 base, and 6 bases had no gene match. This CDR3 has 16 residues. Germline CDR1 LNHNV, CDR2 YYDKDF (reference sequence). This CDR3 reads CATSRGGRGPEETQYF. Here the CDR3 DNA reads TGTGCCACCAGCAGAGGCGGGAGGGGGCCAGAAGAGACCCAGTACTTC.

The chain is built from TRBV18 and TRBJ1-4; the D gene is possibly TRBD1 (6 bases). There are 14 residues in the CDR3. V shed 2 bases and J shed 5 bases, with 9 bases lying between them. Per the germline V gene, CDR1 is KGHSH and CDR2 is LQKENI. The CDR3 here is CASSPGTSNEKLFF. The CDR3 DNA is TGTGCCAGCTCACCAGGGACATCAAATGAAAAACTGTTTTTT.

This CDR3 reads CASSVELALEGIQYF. CDR3 sequence (DNA): TGTGCCAGCAGCGTAGAATTGGCCCTAGAAGGCATTCAGTACTTC. The V call is TRBV9, the J call TRBJ2-4, with D hard to call. The CDR3 is 15 residues long. V lost 0 bases, J lost 9 bases, and 16 bases lay in between. The germline V gene has CDR1 SGDLS and CDR2 YYNGEE.

Only a few counts were recorded for this clone. The chain couples TRBV2 to TRBJ1-2; tentative D call: TRBD1 (6 bases). Germline CDR1 reads SNHLY; CDR2 reads FYNNEI. V was pared by 4 bases and J by 7 bases, with 10 bases between. The CDR3 has 12 amino acids. CDR3 residues: CASSGPGVGYTF. CDR3 nucleotide sequence: TGTGCCAGCAGTGGGCCAGGGGTTGGCTACACCTTC.